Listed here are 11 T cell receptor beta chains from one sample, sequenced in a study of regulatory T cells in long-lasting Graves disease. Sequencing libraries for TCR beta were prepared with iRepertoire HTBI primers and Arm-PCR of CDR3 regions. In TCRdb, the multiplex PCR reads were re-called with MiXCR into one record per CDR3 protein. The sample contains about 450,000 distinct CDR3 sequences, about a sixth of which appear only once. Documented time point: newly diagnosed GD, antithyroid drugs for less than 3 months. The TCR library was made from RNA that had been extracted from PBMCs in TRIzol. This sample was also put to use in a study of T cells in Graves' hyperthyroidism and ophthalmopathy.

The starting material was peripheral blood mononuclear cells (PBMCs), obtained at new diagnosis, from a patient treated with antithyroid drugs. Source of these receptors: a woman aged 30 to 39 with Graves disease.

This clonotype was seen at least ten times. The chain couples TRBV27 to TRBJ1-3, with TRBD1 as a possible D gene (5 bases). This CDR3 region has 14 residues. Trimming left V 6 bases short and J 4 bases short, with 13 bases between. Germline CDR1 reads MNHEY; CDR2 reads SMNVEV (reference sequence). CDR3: CASRARGAGNTIYF. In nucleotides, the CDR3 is TGTGCCAGCAGGGCGAGGGGTGCAGGAAACACCATATATTTT.

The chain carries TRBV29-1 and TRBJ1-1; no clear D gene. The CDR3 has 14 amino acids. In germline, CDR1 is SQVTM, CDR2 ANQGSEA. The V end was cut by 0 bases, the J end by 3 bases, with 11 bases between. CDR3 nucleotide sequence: TGCAGCGTTGAAGATCGGAGAGGATACACTGAAGCTTTCTTT. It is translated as CSVEDRRGYTEAFF. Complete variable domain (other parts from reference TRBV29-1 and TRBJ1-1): SAVISQKPSRDICQRGTSLTIQCQVDSQVTMMFWYRQQPGQSLTLIATANQGSEATYESGFVIDKFPISRPNLTFSTLTVSNMSPEDSSIYLCSVEDRRGYTEAFFGQGTRLTVV.

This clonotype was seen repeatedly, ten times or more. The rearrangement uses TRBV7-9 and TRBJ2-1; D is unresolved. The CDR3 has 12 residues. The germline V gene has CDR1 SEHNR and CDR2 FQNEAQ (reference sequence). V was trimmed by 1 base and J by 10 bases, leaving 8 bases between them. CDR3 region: CASSLVNREQFF. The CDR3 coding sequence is TGTGCCAGCAGCTTAGTGAACCGCGAGCAGTTCTTC. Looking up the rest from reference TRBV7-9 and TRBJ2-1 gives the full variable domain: DTGVSQNPRHKITKRGQNVTFRCDPISEHNRLYWYRQTLGQGPEFLTYFQNEAQLEKSRLLSDRFSAERPKGSFSTLEIQRTEQGDSAMYLCASSLVNREQFFGPGTRLTVL.

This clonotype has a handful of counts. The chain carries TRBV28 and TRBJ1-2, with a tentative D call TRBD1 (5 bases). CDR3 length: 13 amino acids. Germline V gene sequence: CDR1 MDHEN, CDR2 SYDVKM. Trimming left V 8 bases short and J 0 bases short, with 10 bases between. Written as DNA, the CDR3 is TGTGCCAGCGGGGACCGCGCTAACTATGGCTACACCTTC. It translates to CASGDRANYGYTF.

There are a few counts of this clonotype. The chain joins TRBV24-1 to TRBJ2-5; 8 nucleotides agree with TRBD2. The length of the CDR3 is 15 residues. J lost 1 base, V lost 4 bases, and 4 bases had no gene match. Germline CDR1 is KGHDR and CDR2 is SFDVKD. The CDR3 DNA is TGTGCCACCAGTGACCCGGGGGGGCTCCAAGAGACCCAGTACTTC. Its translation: CATSDPGGLQETQYF.

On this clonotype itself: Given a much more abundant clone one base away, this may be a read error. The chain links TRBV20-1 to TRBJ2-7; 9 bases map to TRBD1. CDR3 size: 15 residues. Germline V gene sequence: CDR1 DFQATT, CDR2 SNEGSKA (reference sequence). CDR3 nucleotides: TGCAGTGCTCTCGGACCGGGACAGGGAGTTTACGAGCGGTACTTC. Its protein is CSALGPGQGVYERYF.

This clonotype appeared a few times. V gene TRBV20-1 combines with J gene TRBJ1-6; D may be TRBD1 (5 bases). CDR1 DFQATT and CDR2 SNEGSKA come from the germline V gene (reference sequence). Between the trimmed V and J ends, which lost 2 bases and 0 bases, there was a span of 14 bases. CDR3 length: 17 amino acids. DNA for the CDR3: TGCAGTGCTAGACCCCACAGGTCCAGCTCCTATAATTCACCCCTCCACTTT. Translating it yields CSARPHRSSSYNSPLHF.

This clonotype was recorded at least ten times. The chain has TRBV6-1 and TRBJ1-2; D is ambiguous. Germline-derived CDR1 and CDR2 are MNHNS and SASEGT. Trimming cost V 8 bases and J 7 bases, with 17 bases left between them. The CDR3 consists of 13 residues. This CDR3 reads CASSYQDLSGYTF. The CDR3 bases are TGTGCCAGCTCCTACCAGGATTTGAGTGGCTACACCTTC.

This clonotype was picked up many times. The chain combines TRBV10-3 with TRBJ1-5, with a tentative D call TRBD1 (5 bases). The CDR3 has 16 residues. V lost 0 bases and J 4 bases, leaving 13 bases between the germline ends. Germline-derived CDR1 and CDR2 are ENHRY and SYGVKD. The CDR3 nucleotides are TGTGCCATCAGTGAGTCGGTTTCCGGGGGAAATCAGCCCCAGCATTTT. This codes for CAISESVSGGNQPQHF.

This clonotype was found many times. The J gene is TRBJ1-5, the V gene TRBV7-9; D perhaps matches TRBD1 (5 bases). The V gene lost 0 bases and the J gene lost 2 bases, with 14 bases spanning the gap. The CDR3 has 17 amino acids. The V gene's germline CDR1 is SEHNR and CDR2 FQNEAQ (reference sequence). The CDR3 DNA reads TGTGCCAGCAGCTTAGCGGGGGGGTCTGAGGGCAATCAGCCCCAGCATTTT. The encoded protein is CASSLAGGSEGNQPQHF.

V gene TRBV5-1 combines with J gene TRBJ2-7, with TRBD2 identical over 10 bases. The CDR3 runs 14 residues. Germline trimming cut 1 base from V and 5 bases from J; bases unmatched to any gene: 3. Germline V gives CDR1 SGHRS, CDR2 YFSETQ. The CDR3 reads CASSLILAGDEQYF. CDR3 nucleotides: TGCGCCAGCAGCTTGATTCTAGCGGGAGACGAGCAGTACTTC.